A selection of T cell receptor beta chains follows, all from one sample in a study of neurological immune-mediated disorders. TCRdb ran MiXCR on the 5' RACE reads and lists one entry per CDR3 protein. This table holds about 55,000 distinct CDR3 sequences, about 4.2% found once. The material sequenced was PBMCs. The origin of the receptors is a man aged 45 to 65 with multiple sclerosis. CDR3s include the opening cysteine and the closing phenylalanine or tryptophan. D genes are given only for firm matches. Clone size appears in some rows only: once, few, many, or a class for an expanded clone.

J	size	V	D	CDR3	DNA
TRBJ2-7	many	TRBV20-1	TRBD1	CSAGQGNIVAYEQYF	TGCAGTGCAGGACAGGGTAACATCGTGGCCTACGAGCAGTACTTC
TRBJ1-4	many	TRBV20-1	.	CSASDRTLNEKLFF	TGCAGTGCCTCTGACAGGACTCTTAATGAAAAACTGTTTTTT
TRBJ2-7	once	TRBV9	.	CASSVASDSYEQYF	TGTGCCAGCAGCGTAGCGTCGGACTCCTACGAGCAGTACTTC
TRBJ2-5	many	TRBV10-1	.	CASSGDHQETQYF	TGCGCCAGCAGTGGAGACCACCAAGAGACCCAGTACTTC
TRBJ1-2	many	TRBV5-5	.	CASSLDGVAYGYTF	TGTGCCAGCAGCTTGGATGGGGTGGCCTATGGCTACACCTTC
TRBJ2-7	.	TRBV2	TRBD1	CATAVGQGLHEQYF	TGTGCCACCGCAGTAGGACAGGGACTCCACGAGCAGTACTTC
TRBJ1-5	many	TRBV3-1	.	CASSQDGNNQPQHF	TGTGCCAGCAGCCAAGACGGAAACAATCAGCCCCAGCATTTT
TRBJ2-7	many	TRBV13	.	CASSHDYALGEQYF	TGTGCCAGCAGCCATGACTACGCCCTCGGCGAGCAGTACTTC
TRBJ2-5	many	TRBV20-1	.	CSASGEETQYF	TGCAGTGCTAGCGGCGAAGAGACCCAGTACTTC
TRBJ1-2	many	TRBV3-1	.	CASSQGSPNYGYTF	TGTGCCAGCAGCCAAGGTAGTCCTAACTATGGCTACACCTTC
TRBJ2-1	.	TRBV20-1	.	CSASAGRGGSYNEQFF	TGCAGTGCTAGTGCGGGGAGGGGGGGCTCCTACAATGAGCAGTTCTTC
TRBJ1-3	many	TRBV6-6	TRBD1	CASRTTGTGSGNTIYF	TGTGCCAGCAGAACGACCGGGACAGGCTCTGGAAACACCATATATTTT
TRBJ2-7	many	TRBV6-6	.	CASRTGNTYEQYF	TGTGCCAGCAGAACCGGGAACACCTACGAGCAGTACTTC
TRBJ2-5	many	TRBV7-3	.	CASSLKGFETQYF	TGTGCCAGCAGCTTAAAAGGGTTTGAGACCCAGTACTTC
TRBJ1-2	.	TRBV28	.	CASTPDRNYGYTF	TGTGCCAGCACCCCTGACAGGAACTATGGCTACACCTTC
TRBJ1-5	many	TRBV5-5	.	CASSFIGLRNQPQHF	TGTGCCAGCAGCTTCATAGGGTTGCGCAATCAGCCCCAGCATTTT
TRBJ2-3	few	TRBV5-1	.	CASSLASGTDTQYF	TGCGCCAGCAGCTTGGCCTCGGGCACAGATACGCAGTATTTT
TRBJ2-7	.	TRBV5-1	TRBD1	CASSPGTGRGYEQYF	TGCGCCAGCAGCCCCGGGACAGGCCGAGGCTACGAGCAGTACTTC
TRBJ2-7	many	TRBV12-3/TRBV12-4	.	CASSLGGDTYEQYF	TGTGCCAGCAGCCTAGGGGGGGACACCTACGAGCAGTACTTC
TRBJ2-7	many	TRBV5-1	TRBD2	CASSAPSGRAKYEQYF	TGCGCCAGCAGCGCTCCTAGCGGGAGGGCAAAGTACGAGCAGTACTTC
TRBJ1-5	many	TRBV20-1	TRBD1	CSAISSGTGTQPQHF	TGCAGTGCTATCTCATCAGGGACAGGGACCCAGCCCCAGCATTTT
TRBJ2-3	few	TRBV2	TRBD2	CASSRGGTDTQYF	TGTGCCAGCAGCCGGGGGGGCACAGATACGCAGTATTTT
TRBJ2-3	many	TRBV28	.	CASSLFVGLGTDTQYF	TGTGCCAGCAGTTTATTTGTGGGATTGGGGACAGATACGCAGTATTTT
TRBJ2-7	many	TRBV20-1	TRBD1	CSARRTGTGPNEQYF	TGCAGTGCTAGACGGACCGGGACAGGGCCAAACGAGCAGTACTTC
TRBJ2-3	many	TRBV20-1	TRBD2	CSAPAGATDTQYF	TGCAGTGCCCCAGCGGGAGCTACAGATACGCAGTATTTT
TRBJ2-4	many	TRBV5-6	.	CASSWIGSKNIQYF	TGTGCCAGCAGCTGGATCGGGTCCAAAAACATTCAGTACTTC
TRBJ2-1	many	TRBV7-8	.	CASRLDVANYNEQFF	TGTGCCAGCAGATTAGACGTAGCAAATTACAATGAGCAGTTCTTC
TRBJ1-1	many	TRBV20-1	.	CSASRGNTEAFF	TGCAGTGCTAGCAGGGGGAACACTGAAGCTTTCTTT
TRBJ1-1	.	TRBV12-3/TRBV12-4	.	CASRPPTSPTEAFF	TGTGCCAGCAGACCACCGACAAGTCCCACTGAAGCTTTCTTT
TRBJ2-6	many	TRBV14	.	CASSRDSGANVLTF	TGTGCCAGCAGCCGGGACTCTGGGGCCAACGTCCTGACTTTC
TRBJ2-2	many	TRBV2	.	CATASSGTGELFF	TGTGCCACAGCCTCTTCAGGCACCGGGGAGCTGTTTTTT
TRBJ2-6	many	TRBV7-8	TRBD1	CASSLPGQGHLSGANVLTF	TGTGCCAGCAGCCTTCCGGGACAGGGACACCTCTCTGGGGCCAACGTCCTGACTTTC
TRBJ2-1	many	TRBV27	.	CASSLGGAEQFF	TGTGCCAGCAGTTTAGGGGGGGCTGAGCAGTTCTTC
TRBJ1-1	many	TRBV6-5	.	CASSYGPNTEAFF	TGTGCCAGCAGTTACGGGCCCAACACTGAAGCTTTCTTT
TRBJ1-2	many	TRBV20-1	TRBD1	CSARDSRQGKAYGYTF	TGCAGTGCTAGAGATTCGAGACAGGGGAAAGCCTATGGCTACACCTTC
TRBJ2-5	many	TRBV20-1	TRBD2	CSARGGRGTQYF	TGCAGTGCTAGAGGCGGGAGAGGGACCCAGTACTTC
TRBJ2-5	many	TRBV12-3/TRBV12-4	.	CASTEQEHQETQYF	TGTGCCAGCACCGAACAGGAACACCAAGAGACCCAGTACTTC
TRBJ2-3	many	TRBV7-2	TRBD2	CASSLIGEGFADTQYF	TGTGCCAGCAGCTTGATCGGGGAGGGGTTCGCAGATACGCAGTATTTT
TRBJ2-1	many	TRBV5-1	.	CASSLSQSGVQQFF	TGCGCCAGCAGCTTGTCACAGTCTGGGGTACAGCAGTTCTTC
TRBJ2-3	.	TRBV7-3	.	CASSTDTQYF	TGTGCCAGCAGCACAGATACGCAGTATTTT